Following are 23 T cell receptor beta chains from one sample sequenced in a study of cytomegalovirus exposure and HLA in healthy donors. With 60 Vbeta and 13 Jbeta primers, the PCR was carried out. Generated by immunoSEQ multiplex PCR, the TCRdb table keeps only in-frame clones and is missing some. Among 120,000 or so clones listed, more than 60% were seen once. Source material: PBMCs. The receptors here all came from a woman between 50 and 59 years old in good health and CMV-seropositive.

The V call is TRBV5-1, the J call TRBJ2-3; TRBD2 might be the D (6 bases). CDR1 is SGHRS, CDR2 YFSETQ, per germline. This CDR3 contains 15 residues. Trimming pared 4 bases from V and 3 bases from J, leaving 15 bases between. The CDR3 is CASSRDSLMTDTQYF. The CDR3 coding sequence is TGCGCCAGCAGCCGGGACTCTTTGATGACAGATACGCAGTATTTT.

V gene TRBV18 combines with J gene TRBJ2-1; no clear D. Trimming shortened V by 3 bases and J by 5 bases, and 17 bases separated the two germline ends. Germline loops: CDR1 KGHSH, CDR2 LQKENI. This CDR3 is 16 amino acids long. CDR3 sequence: CASSPSVAANNNEQFF. CDR3 bases: TGTGCCAGCTCACCTTCGGTGGCGGCCAATAACAATGAGCAGTTCTTC.

This clone has just a few counts. This chain's CDR3 is CASSEGRDAETQYF. The DNA for the CDR3 is TGTGCCAGCAGTGAGGGGAGGGATGCAGAGACCCAGTACTTC. The chain has TRBV2 and TRBJ2-5; 7 bases line up with TRBD2. V lost 3 bases, J lost 4 bases, and 5 bases stayed unmatched. Germline V gene sequence: CDR1 SNHLY, CDR2 FYNNEI. The CDR3 has 14 residues.

This clone has a single count. This sequence joins TRBV6-1 and TRBJ1-2; D ambiguous. V was clipped by 6 bases and J by 1 base, with 6 bases between them. CDR1 is MNHNS and CDR2 is SASEGT in the germline V gene. This CDR3 region has 12 residues. The CDR3 DNA follows: TGTGCCAGCAGCCAACTTAACTATGGCTACACCTTC. Translating gives CASSQLNYGYTF.

The CDR3 spells CASSLFQNTEAFF. The DNA for the CDR3 is TGTGCCAGCAGTTTGTTTCAGAACACTGAAGCTTTCTTT. This chain links TRBV27 with TRBJ1-1; no reliable D call. The germline V gene encodes CDR1 MNHEY and CDR2 SMNVEV (reference sequence). V lost 3 bases to trimming and J lost 1 base, with 6 bases between them. CDR3 length: 13 amino acids.

The chain is built from TRBV14 and TRBJ1-2; 8 nucleotides line up with TRBD1. The germline V gene has CDR1 SGHDN and CDR2 FVKESK. This CDR3 is built from 16 residues. V dropped 5 bases and J dropped 3; count of bases not matched to a gene: 11. CDR3 sequence (DNA): TGTGCCAGCAGCACTCGGGGCAGGGGGCTCGACTATGGCTACACCTTC. Translation: CASSTRGRGLDYGYTF.

The chain is built from TRBV5-6 and TRBJ2-6; the D gene is possibly TRBD1 (6 bases). Germline V lookup: CDR1 SGHDT, CDR2 YYEEEE. Trimming pared 5 bases from V and 0 bases from J, leaving 21 bases between. The length of the CDR3 is 19 residues. The CDR3 DNA reads as TGTGCCAGCAGGGGCCGGGACATTAGTACAAGCTCTGGGGCCAACGTCCTGACTTTC. Its translation is CASRGRDISTSSGANVLTF.

The V call is TRBV5-6, the J call TRBJ2-5, with D possibly matching TRBD2 (6 bases). The germline gives CDR1 SGHDT, CDR2 YYEEEE. The CDR3 contains 14 residues. Deletions cut 2 bases from V and 4 bases from J, with 12 bases between. CDR3 in DNA: TGTGCCAGCAGCTTTACGGGAGTCCGAGAGACCCAGTACTTC. It encodes CASSFTGVRETQYF.

The chain is built from TRBV7-8 and TRBJ2-1, with TRBD2 matching over 11 bases. The V segment lost 3 bases and the J segment 9 bases; nucleotides outside the gene matches: 10. CDR3 size: 16 residues. Per germline, CDR1 SGHVS and CDR2 FQNEAQ. The CDR3 sequence is CASSFPLAGGGVEQFF. CDR3 sequence (DNA): TGTGCCAGCAGCTTCCCTCTAGCGGGAGGCGGAGTTGAGCAGTTCTTC.

In this sample, this clone turned up a few times. The chain uses TRBV10-3 and TRBJ2-2, with no clear D. The CDR3 covers 11 residues. Germline V gene lookup returns CDR1 ENHRY and CDR2 SYGVKD. The V and J ends lost 6 bases and 7 bases respectively, with 6 bases between them. CDR3 nucleotides: TGTGCCATCAGCCAGGTCGGGGAGCTGTTTTTT. Translated: CAISQVGELFF.

V gene TRBV5-6 combines with J gene TRBJ2-1; 14 positions agree with TRBD2. Germline loops: CDR1 SGHDT, CDR2 YYEEEE. This CDR3 has 16 residues. The V and J ends lost 4 bases and 5 bases, in that order; junction bases with no gene match: 5. The CDR3 nucleotides are TGTGCCAGCAGCCGCGGGACTAGCGGGAGAAACAATGAGCAGTTCTTC. Protein sequence: CASSRGTSGRNNEQFF.

The CDR3 coding sequence is TGCAGCGGGGGCTGGGGGCTAAAGATCCAAAACATTCAGTACTTC. It codes for CSGGWGLKIQNIQYF. The chain is built from TRBV29-1 and TRBJ2-4; the D gene is possibly TRBD1 (6 bases). CDR3 length: 15 amino acids. Trimming pared 7 bases from V and 5 bases from J, leaving 21 bases between. The germline gives CDR1 SQVTM, CDR2 ANQGSEA.

The CDR3 bases are TGTGCCTGGAGTCCGGGACAGGGGCCTGGAAACACCATATATTTT. Encoded protein: CAWSPGQGPGNTIYF. This chain uses TRBV30 with TRBJ1-3; 10 nucleotides agree with TRBD1. This CDR3 contains 15 residues. CDR1 and CDR2 from the germline V gene are GTSNPN and SVGIG (reference sequence). The ends lost 2 bases at V and 2 bases at J; junction bases unmatched: 3.

This sequence joins TRBV7-2 and TRBJ2-3, with unresolved D. Per germline, CDR1 SGHTA and CDR2 FQGNSA. With 0 bases removed from V and 4 bases from J, the gap between germline ends came to 2 bases. The CDR3 is 12 amino acids. The DNA for the CDR3 is TGTGCCAGCAGCTTAGCCGCAGATACGCAGTATTTT. It is translated as CASSLAADTQYF.

The chain links TRBV5-1 to TRBJ2-1, with 9 positions matching TRBD2. The CDR3 has 14 residues. The V gene's germline CDR1 is SGHRS and CDR2 YFSETQ. The V segment lost 4 bases and the J segment 9 bases; nucleotides outside the gene matches: 8. CDR3 residues: CASSEGGGAVEQFF. DNA for the CDR3: TGCGCCAGCAGCGAGGGCGGGGGGGCCGTTGAGCAGTTCTTC.

The rearrangement uses TRBV9 and TRBJ1-2; D gene unclear. The CDR3 sequence is 14 residues long. The V gene's germline CDR1 is SGDLS and CDR2 YYNGEE. V lost 0 bases to trimming and J lost 4 bases, with 10 bases between them. The DNA of the CDR3 is TGTGCCAGCAGCGTAGCGGGGATCAGCTATGGCTACACCTTC. This encodes CASSVAGISYGYTF.

V and J are TRBV6-6 and TRBJ2-5, with TRBD2 matching 10 bases. The CDR3 extends over 15 amino acids. V shed 2 bases, J shed 5 bases, and the junction held 5 bases outside the gene matches. The germline gives CDR1 MNHNY, CDR2 SVGAGI (reference sequence). CDR3 protein: CASSYRLAGDETQYF. CDR3 nucleotides: TGTGCCAGCAGTTACCGCCTAGCGGGAGATGAGACCCAGTACTTC.

The V and J genes are TRBV6-1 and TRBJ2-2; the D gene is possibly TRBD1 (7 bases). V was clipped by 1 base and J by 7 bases, with 13 bases between them. The CDR3 runs to 15 residues. The germline gives CDR1 MNHNS, CDR2 SASEGT. CDR3 sequence: CASSEVYRGGGELFF. In nucleotides, the CDR3 is TGTGCCAGCAGTGAAGTTTACAGGGGAGGCGGGGAGCTGTTTTTT.

This clone was seen a few times. J is TRBJ1-1 and V is TRBV30; possibly TRBD1 for D (5 bases). V lost 3 bases and J lost 9, with 14 bases in between. Per germline, CDR1 GTSNPN and CDR2 SVGIG (reference sequence). This CDR3 spans 12 amino acids. The CDR3 region has the DNA TGTGCCTGGAGCGCCCGGGGGTCCAAAGCTTTCTTT. This translates into CAWSARGSKAFF.

The V and J genes are TRBV5-1 and TRBJ1-5; no firm D call. Trimming stripped 4 bases from V and 0 bases from J, with 8 bases between. The CDR3 contains 14 residues. Germline values: CDR1 SGHRS, CDR2 YFSETQ. CDR3 nucleotides: TGCGCCAGCAGCCCCTCAGATAGCAATCAGCCCCAGCATTTT. Protein product: CASSPSDSNQPQHF.

The J gene is TRBJ2-7, the V gene TRBV7-2; 7 positions agree with TRBD2. There are 14 residues in the CDR3. Trimming took 0 bases from V and 5 from J; bases not matched to a gene: 4. CDR1 is SGHTA, CDR2 FQGNSA, per germline. CDR3 in amino acids: CASSLAGGLDEQYF. Here the CDR3 DNA reads TGTGCCAGCAGCTTAGCGGGAGGGCTGGACGAGCAGTACTTC.

CDR3 in amino acids: CASSLIPTSGSLEQFF. CDR3 DNA sequence: TGTGCCAGCAGCTTAATCCCCACTAGCGGGAGTCTTGAGCAGTTCTTC. The genes are TRBV7-2 and TRBJ2-1, with 11 bases that match TRBD2. This CDR3 spans 16 amino acids. V lost 2 bases, J lost 9 bases, and 9 bases stayed unmatched. Germline V gives CDR1 SGHTA, CDR2 FQGNSA.

The chain uses TRBV7-9 and TRBJ2-1, with D maybe TRBD1 (6 bases). Germline CDR1 and CDR2: SEHNR and FQNEAQ (reference sequence). The CDR3 consists of 15 residues. With 3 bases removed from V and 6 bases from J, the gap between germline ends came to 15 bases. CDR3 in DNA: TGTGCCAGCAGCTTGGACAGTTCCGGTGGCAATGAGCAGTTCTTC. This translates into CASSLDSSGGNEQFF.